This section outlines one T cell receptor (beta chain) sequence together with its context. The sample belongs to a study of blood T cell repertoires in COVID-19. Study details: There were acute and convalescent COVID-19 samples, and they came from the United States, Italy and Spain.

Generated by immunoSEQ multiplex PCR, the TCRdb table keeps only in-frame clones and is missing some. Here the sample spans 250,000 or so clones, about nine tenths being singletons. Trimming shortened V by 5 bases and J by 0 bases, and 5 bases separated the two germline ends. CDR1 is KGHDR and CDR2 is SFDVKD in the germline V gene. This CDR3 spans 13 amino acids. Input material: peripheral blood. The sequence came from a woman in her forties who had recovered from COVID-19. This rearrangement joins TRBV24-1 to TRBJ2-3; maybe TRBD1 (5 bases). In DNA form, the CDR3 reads TGTGCCACCAGTGGACAGAGCACAGATACGCAGTATTTT. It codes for CATSGQSTDTQYF.